These 28 T cell receptor beta chains were sequenced from one sample in a study of memory CD4+ T cells and cytomegalovirus serostatus. Assay: immunoSEQ multiplex PCR; the TCRdb copy retains only in-frame clones and omits some. This table has approximately 40,000 clones, 76% appearing once. Single viable CD3+CD4+CD8-CD45RO+ cells were sorted as the memory CD4+ T cells. Sample: memory CD4+ T cells from blood. The receptors were sampled from an adult in good health and CMV-seronegative.

The chain links TRBV30 to TRBJ2-7; D is perhaps TRBD1 (5 bases). Germline V gives CDR1 GTSNPN, CDR2 SVGIG (reference sequence). The V end was cut by 3 bases, the J end by 0 bases, with 18 bases between. The CDR3 sequence is 16 residues long. Here the CDR3 reads CAWRSWGRSSSYEQYF. Here the CDR3 DNA reads TGTGCCTGGAGGTCGTGGGGCAGATCGAGCTCCTACGAGCAGTACTTC.

This chain joins TRBV11-2 and TRBJ1-2; 7 nucleotides line up with TRBD1. Germline V gene lookup returns CDR1 SGHAT and CDR2 FQNNGV. The junction had 4 bases not matched to a gene; V was cut back by 4 bases and J by 5 bases. The CDR3 has 13 residues. CDR3 sequence (DNA): TGTGCCAGCAGCTCGGACAGGCGATATGGCTACACCTTC. Translating gives CASSSDRRYGYTF.

The chain employs TRBV7-9 and TRBJ1-4; no definite D call. The CDR3 is made up of 14 amino acids. Germline V gene lookup returns CDR1 SEHNR and CDR2 FQNEAQ (reference sequence). V lost 2 bases to trimming and J lost 8 bases, with 12 bases between them. CDR3 amino acids: CASSLSRDGEKLFF. In nucleotides, the CDR3 is TGTGCCAGCAGCTTAAGTCGAGACGGGGAAAAACTGTTTTTT. Complete variable domain (other parts from reference TRBV7-9 and TRBJ1-4): DTGVSQNPRHKITKRGQNVTFRCDPISEHNRLYWYRQTLGQGPEFLTYFQNEAQLEKSRLLSDRFSAERPKGSFSTLEIQRTEQGDSAMYLCASSLSRDGEKLFFGSGTQLSVL.

The V call is TRBV7-9, the J call TRBJ1-4, with D unresolved. CDR1 and CDR2 from the germline V gene are SEHNR and FQNEAQ (reference sequence). The CDR3 contains 16 residues. V shed 0 bases and J shed 10 bases, with 18 bases lying between them. The CDR3 sequence: CASSLAEGGIGGKLFF. The CDR3 DNA follows: TGTGCCAGCAGCTTAGCGGAGGGCGGGATTGGCGGAAAACTGTTTTTT.

In its sample, this clone was seen once. This CDR3 is CATKNKGTGNYGYTF. CDR3 bases: TGTGCCACCAAAAACAAGGGAACAGGAAACTATGGCTACACCTTC. The rearrangement links TRBV19 to TRBJ1-2, with TRBD1 as a possible D gene (5 bases). The germline CDR1 and CDR2 sequences are LNHDA and SQIVND (reference sequence). The V end was cut by 10 bases, the J end by 2 bases, with 20 bases between. The length of the CDR3 is 15 residues.

This clone appeared a few times. This CDR3 is CASSTPWRYEQYF. The CDR3, as DNA: TGTGCCAGCAGCACCCCGTGGCGGTACGAGCAGTACTTC. The chain has TRBV5-6 and TRBJ2-7; D unresolved. Trimming cost V 4 bases and J 4 bases, with 12 bases left between them. The CDR3 has 13 residues. CDR1 and CDR2 from the germline V gene are SGHDT and YYEEEE.

The gene calls are TRBV4-1 and TRBJ2-1; 15 nucleotides align to TRBD2. J lost 9 bases, V lost 6 bases, and 6 bases had no gene match. The CDR3 totals 15 residues. Germline V gene lookup returns CDR1 MGHRA and CDR2 YSYEKL. The chain's CDR3 is CASRLGLAGGSEQFF. The CDR3 coding sequence is TGCGCCAGCAGACTGGGACTAGCGGGGGGAAGTGAGCAGTTCTTC.

This clone is categorized as medium-sized. This chain connects TRBV11-2 to TRBJ1-4; D gene unclear. CDR3 size: 13 residues. The V gene lost 5 bases and the J gene lost 5 bases, with 9 bases spanning the gap. Germline loops: CDR1 SGHAT, CDR2 FQNNGV. In DNA, the CDR3 is TGTGCCAGCAGCCAGGACGTGAATGAAAAACTGTTTTTT. Translation gives CASSQDVNEKLFF. Drawing the rest from reference TRBV11-2 and TRBJ1-4, the complete variable domain is EAGVAQSPRYKIIEKRQSVAFWCNPISGHATLYWYQQILGQGPKLLIQFQNNGVVDDSQLPKDRFSAERLKGVDSTLKIQPAKLEDSAVYLCASSQDVNEKLFFGSGTQLSVL.

The chain links TRBV19 to TRBJ1-1; TRBD1 agrees at 10 bases. The V segment lost 5 bases and the J segment 6 bases; nucleotides outside the gene matches: 6. Germline V lookup: CDR1 LNHDA, CDR2 SQIVND (reference sequence). CDR3 length equals 14 residues. The CDR3: CASSPPTGGSEAFF. CDR3 nucleotide sequence: TGTGCCAGTAGTCCCCCGACAGGGGGCTCTGAAGCTTTCTTT.

The chain joins TRBV2 to TRBJ2-7, with D unresolved. V shed 8 bases and J shed 0 bases, with 8 bases lying between them. The V gene's germline CDR1 is SNHLY and CDR2 FYNNEI. This CDR3 is built from 12 residues. The chain's CDR3 is CASSWSSYEQYF. CDR3 sequence (DNA): TGTGCCAGCTCTTGGAGCTCCTACGAGCAGTACTTC. Variable domain in full (rest from reference TRBV2 and TRBJ2-7): EPEVTQTPSHQVTQMGQEVILRCVPISNHLYFYWYRQILGQKVEFLVSFYNNEISEKSEIFDDQFSVERPDGSNFTLKIRSTKLEDSAMYFCASSWSSYEQYFGPGTRLTVT.

This sequence joins TRBV5-1 and TRBJ1-2; no definite D call. With 4 bases removed from V and 1 base from J, the gap between germline ends came to 11 bases. Germline V CDR1 and CDR2: SGHRS, YFSETQ. CDR3 length equals 14 residues. CDR3 nucleotide sequence: TGCGCCAGCAGCAGTCTGGGCAATAACTATGGCTACACCTTC. Its protein product is CASSSLGNNYGYTF.

The V call is TRBV5-6, the J call TRBJ2-3; D remains ambiguous. Germline assignment: CDR1 SGHDT and CDR2 YYEEEE. V lost 4 bases and J lost 3, with 9 bases in between. The CDR3 consists of 13 residues. This CDR3 reads CASSPPLTDTQYF. Written as DNA, the CDR3 is TGTGCCAGCAGCCCCCCTCTTACAGATACGCAGTATTTT.

The DNA for the CDR3 is TGTGCCAGCAGCTCACTAGCGAGAGGAGGGAATGAGCAGTTCTTC. Translating it yields CASSSLARGGNEQFF. The rearrangement links TRBV5-4 to TRBJ2-1; TRBD2 agrees at 7 bases. This CDR3 comprises 15 residues. Trimming at V came to 3 bases and at J to 7 bases, leaving 10 bases not matched to a gene. Germline values: CDR1 SGHNT, CDR2 YYREEE (reference sequence).

The rearrangement joins TRBV7-9 to TRBJ1-1; maybe TRBD1 (5 bases). CDR1 and CDR2 (germline): SEHNR, FQNEAQ (reference sequence). The length of the CDR3 is 14 residues. With 3 bases removed from V and 3 bases from J, the gap between germline ends came to 11 bases. For the CDR3, the DNA is TGTGCCAGCAGCTTTAGGGGCGGGGACACTGAAGCTTTCTTT. It encodes CASSFRGGDTEAFF.

This clone showed up just once. This chain links TRBV19 with TRBJ2-5; 7 bases fit TRBD1. V gave up 2 bases and J gave up 9 bases; unmatched junction bases: 15. This CDR3 is built from 16 residues. Germline V gene sequence: CDR1 LNHDA, CDR2 SQIVND (reference sequence). As DNA, the CDR3 is TGTGCCAGTAGTATATTGACAGGGACGGGGCCAAGGGCCCAGTACTTC. The encoded protein is CASSILTGTGPRAQYF.

The chain couples TRBV6-5 to TRBJ2-3; no clear D gene. Germline V lookup: CDR1 MNHEY, CDR2 SVGAGI. The CDR3 is made up of 13 amino acids. V was pared by 5 bases and J by 4 bases, with 10 bases between. The CDR3 DNA reads as TGTGCCAGCAGTCAATCTAGGGCAGATACGCAGTATTTT. Translation gives CASSQSRADTQYF.

The J gene is TRBJ2-7, the V gene TRBV5-1, with D possibly matching TRBD1 (6 bases). The V gene lost 0 bases and the J gene lost 0 bases, with 10 bases spanning the gap. Germline CDR1 is SGHRS and CDR2 is YFSETQ. This CDR3 has 15 amino acids. The CDR3, as DNA: TGCGCCAGCAGCTTGGAGGGGGTTACCTCCTACGAGCAGTACTTC. Encoded protein: CASSLEGVTSYEQYF. The full variable domain, in which reference TRBV5-1 and TRBJ2-7 provide the parts outside the CDR3, is KAGVTQTPRYLIKTRGQQVTLSCSPISGHRSVSWYQQTPGQGLQFLFEYFSETQRNKGNFPGRFSGRQFSNSRSEMNVSTLELGDSALYLCASSLEGVTSYEQYFGPGTRLTVT.

This clone has just one count. This chain connects TRBV4-3 to TRBJ2-2; 8 bases are a match to TRBD1. Losses at the gene ends were 4 bases for V and 5 bases for J; bases not matched to a gene: 12. Germline V gives CDR1 LGHNA, CDR2 YSLEER. The CDR3 runs to 17 residues. The chain's CDR3 is CASSLGPLRTGTGELFF. The CDR3 DNA sequence: TGCGCCAGCAGCCTAGGCCCGTTGAGGACAGGGACCGGGGAGCTGTTTTTT.

The V gene is TRBV4-1, the J gene TRBJ2-2; TRBD1 matches 8 bases. The V and J ends lost 3 bases and 4 bases, in that order; junction bases with no gene match: 10. Per germline, CDR1 MGHRA and CDR2 YSYEKL. The CDR3 totals 17 residues. The CDR3 sequence is CASSQDRVPPFTGELFF. CDR3 DNA sequence: TGCGCCAGCAGCCAGGACAGGGTCCCACCCTTCACCGGGGAGCTGTTTTTT.

The chain uses TRBV12-5 and TRBJ1-1; a weak D match, TRBD1 (5 bases). CDR3 size: 13 residues. The germline V gene has CDR1 LGHNT and CDR2 FRNRAP. The germline V and J ends were trimmed by 4 bases and 1 base, with 7 bases remaining between them. The CDR3 DNA reads TGTGCTAGTGGTTCCGGGACGAACACTGAAGCTTTCTTT. This codes for CASGSGTNTEAFF.

The V call is TRBV11-3, the J call TRBJ2-1, with D tentatively TRBD2 (6 bases). V lost 8 bases and J lost 6, with 11 bases in between. This CDR3 is built from 12 residues. Germline-derived CDR1 and CDR2 are SGHNT and YENEEA. This chain's CDR3 is CASGPSANEQFF. DNA for the CDR3: TGTGCCAGCGGGCCTAGCGCCAATGAGCAGTTCTTC.

The chain links TRBV27 to TRBJ1-5; D unresolved. Per the germline V gene, CDR1 is MNHEY and CDR2 is SMNVEV (reference sequence). V lost 4 bases, J lost 2 bases, and 6 bases lay in between. The CDR3 runs to 13 residues. The CDR3 loop is CASSYTRNQPQHF. The DNA of the CDR3 is TGTGCCAGCAGTTACACCCGCAATCAGCCCCAGCATTTT.

This clone was seen a few times. The chain has TRBV28 and TRBJ1-5, with a possible D match to TRBD1 (5 bases). Trimming cost V 4 bases and J 4 bases, with 14 bases left between them. The CDR3 consists of 15 residues. Germline V CDR1 and CDR2: MDHEN, SYDVKM. In nucleotides, the CDR3 is TGTGCCAGCAGTTCCCCGGGGCAGGCGAATCAGCCCCAGCATTTT. Residues: CASSSPGQANQPQHF. Supplemented by reference TRBV28 and TRBJ1-5, the full variable domain reads DVKVTQSSRYLVKRTGEKVFLECVQDMDHENMFWYRQDPGLGLRLIYFSYDVKMKEKGDIPEGYSVSREKKERFSLILESASTNQTSMYLCASSSPGQANQPQHFGDGTRLSIL.

The V gene is TRBV2, the J gene TRBJ2-7; the D call may be TRBD1 or TRBD2 (6 bases each). V lost 3 bases to trimming and J lost 3 bases, with 12 bases between them. CDR1 and CDR2 (germline): SNHLY, FYNNEI. The CDR3 is 14 residues long. CDR3 residues: CASSDGGLYYEQYF. The CDR3 nucleotides are TGTGCCAGCAGTGATGGGGGGCTTTACTACGAGCAGTACTTC.

The V call is TRBV2, the J call TRBJ2-3; D is uncertain. CDR1 SNHLY and CDR2 FYNNEI come from the germline V gene. V was clipped by 7 bases and J by 7 bases, with 15 bases between them. The CDR3 length is 13 residues. CDR3 protein: CASTHPLSNTQYF. As DNA, the CDR3 is TGTGCCAGCACCCACCCACTTTCGAATACGCAGTATTTT.

The chain combines TRBV15 with TRBJ2-2, with D possibly TRBD1 on 6 matching bases. Germline assignment: CDR1 LNHNV and CDR2 YYDKDF (reference sequence). Trimming left V 0 bases short and J 3 bases short, with 14 bases between. This CDR3 spans 17 amino acids. CDR3: CATSRELGAQDTGELFF. The DNA of the CDR3 is TGTGCCACCAGCAGAGAATTGGGGGCGCAGGACACCGGGGAGCTGTTTTTT.

A few counts support this clone. The chain joins TRBV5-1 to TRBJ1-1; TRBD1 agrees at 8 bases. Germline lookup yields CDR1 SGHRS and CDR2 YFSETQ. Germline trimming cut 7 bases from V and 1 base from J; bases unmatched to any gene: 6. This CDR3 has 14 amino acids. The DNA of the CDR3 is TGCGCCAGCGGGGACACAGGGGGGAACACTGAAGCTTTCTTT. Its translation: CASGDTGGNTEAFF. Full variable domain (missing parts from reference TRBV5-1 and TRBJ1-1): KAGVTQTPRYLIKTRGQQVTLSCSPISGHRSVSWYQQTPGQGLQFLFEYFSETQRNKGNFPGRFSGRQFSNSRSEMNVSTLELGDSALYLCASGDTGGNTEAFFGQGTRLTVV.

The J gene is TRBJ2-2, the V gene TRBV7-2, with a weak D call TRBD1 (5 bases). CDR1 SGHTA and CDR2 FQGNSA come from the germline V gene. Between the trimmed V and J ends, which lost 6 bases and 1 base, there was a span of 15 bases. There are 16 residues in the CDR3. The CDR3 loop reads CASSPPGQGNTGELFF. CDR3 sequence (DNA): TGTGCCAGCAGTCCTCCCGGGCAGGGGAACACCGGGGAGCTGTTTTTT.